Listed below are T cell receptor beta chains from one sample, sequenced in a study of cytomegalovirus exposure and HLA in healthy donors. Data came from immunoSEQ multiplex PCR; TCRdb stores just in-frame clones and leaves some out. The table lists some 72,000 clones. Sample: PBMCs. Every receptor here comes from a man aged 35 to 55 in good health and CMV-seronegative. CDR3s include the opening cysteine and the closing phenylalanine or tryptophan. D genes are given only for firm matches.

>TRBJ2-3|TRBD1|TRBV4-3
CASSQRTGETDTQYF
TGCGCCAGCAGCCAACGGACAGGGGAAACAGATACGCAGTATTTT
>TRBJ2-2|TRBD2|TRBV27
CASSFRESGSLNTGELFF
TGTGCCAGCAGTTTCAGAGAAAGCGGGAGTTTGAACACCGGGGAGCTGTTTTTT
>TRBJ1-5|.|TRBV15
CATSSTDSLGQPQHF
TGTGCCACCAGCAGTACGGACAGCTTGGGGCAGCCCCAGCATTTT
>TRBJ2-1|.|TRBV28
CASIPLGILQDNEQFF
TGTGCCAGCATCCCTTTAGGTATCTTACAGGACAATGAGCAGTTCTTC
>TRBJ1-1|TRBD1|TRBV7-2
CASTQTGTGGTEAFF
TGTGCCAGCACCCAAACCGGGACAGGGGGCACTGAAGCTTTCTTT
>TRBJ2-3|.|TRBV7-8
CASSLEAGRDTQYF
TGTGCCAGCAGCTTAGAGGCAGGGAGGGATACGCAGTATTTT
>TRBJ2-7|.|TRBV4-3
CASSQDLNYEQYF
TGCGCCAGCAGCCAAGATCTGAACTACGAGCAGTACTTC
>TRBJ2-7|TRBD2|TRBV28
CASSLVGSGREYEQYF
TGTGCCAGCAGTTTGGTGGGTAGCGGGAGGGAATACGAGCAGTACTTC
>TRBJ2-2|TRBD2|TRBV10-3
CAAADPGLAGDTGELFF
TGTGCCGCCGCGGACCCAGGACTAGCGGGGGACACCGGGGAGCTGTTTTTT
>TRBJ2-6|.|TRBV30
CAWSVPTSSSGANVLTF
TGTGCCTGGAGTGTACCCACCTCGAGCTCTGGGGCCAACGTCCTGACTTTC
>TRBJ2-5|.|TRBV2
CASSENNGGEETQYF
TGTGCCAGCAGTGAAAATAACGGGGGAGAAGAGACCCAGTACTTC
>TRBJ1-3|.|TRBV7-6
CASSSPLGGRSPSGGNTIYF
TGTGCCAGCAGCTCGCCCCTCGGGGGGCGCAGCCCTTCTGGAGGAAACACCATATATTTT
>TRBJ1-5|.|TRBV27
CASSFRGDQPQHF
TGTGCCAGCAGTTTCCGGGGGGATCAGCCCCAGCATTTT
>TRBJ2-7|TRBD1|TRBV6-5
CASSSSGTDYEQYF
TGTGCCAGCAGTTCCTCCGGGACAGATTACGAGCAGTACTTC
>TRBJ1-4|.|TRBV18
CASSPNSGVNEKLFF
TGTGCCAGCTCACCTAATTCGGGGGTGAATGAAAAACTGTTTTTT
>TRBJ1-6|.|TRBV4-3
CASSQDFQPRDSPLHF
TGCGCCAGCAGCCAAGACTTTCAGCCTCGGGATTCACCCCTCCACTTT
>TRBJ2-3|.|TRBV6-5
CASTESGTSTDTQYF
TGTGCCAGCACCGAGAGCGGCACCAGCACAGATACGCAGTATTTT